The next 25 T cell receptor beta chains were all read from a single sample in a study of identical twins. TCRdb called the 5' RACE reads again in MiXCR, with one record for every CDR3 protein. This table holds some 730,000 distinct CDR3 sequences, 15% to 20% found once. This sample was also put to use in a study of T cells expressing NK-cell markers.

Sample: PBMCs. These receptors all come from a woman younger than 35 in good health.

This clonotype was seen a handful of times. This rearrangement joins TRBV20-1 to TRBJ2-1; tentatively, D is TRBD2 (7 bases). The CDR3 runs 13 residues. Germline CDR1 reads DFQATT; CDR2 reads SNEGSKA (reference sequence). Trimming shortened V by 6 bases and J by 5 bases, and 14 bases separated the two germline ends. The CDR3 loop reads CSARGTNHNEQFF. CDR3 nucleotide sequence: TGCAGTGCAAGGGGGACTAACCACAATGAGCAGTTCTTC.

As concerns this clonotype: A single base separates this from a much larger clone, so it may be a read error. The chain uses TRBV5-6 and TRBJ1-5; D not certain. The CDR3 length is 13 residues. Germline CDR1 is SGHDT and CDR2 is YYEEEE. The V gene lost 2 bases and the J gene lost 4 bases, with 7 bases spanning the gap. The CDR3 is CASSFWGNQPQHF. The CDR3, as DNA: TGTGCCAGCAGCTTTTGGGGTAATCAGCCCCAGCATTTT.

This clonotype occurred a few times. The V call is TRBV29-1, the J call TRBJ2-2, with D possibly being TRBD1 (5 bases). V shed 6 bases and J shed 0 bases, with 14 bases lying between them. Germline V gives CDR1 SQVTM, CDR2 ANQGSEA. The CDR3 has 15 residues. CDR3 in amino acids: CSVRRESANTGELFF. Written as DNA, the CDR3 is TGCAGCGTCCGCAGGGAATCGGCGAACACCGGGGAGCTGTTTTTT.

The chain combines TRBV30 with TRBJ2-1, with D perhaps matching TRBD2 (6 bases). The germline V gene encodes CDR1 GTSNPN and CDR2 SVGIG (reference sequence). CDR3 length equals 15 residues. V lost 2 bases and J lost 0, with 11 bases in between. The CDR3 loop reads CAWSRGRTSYNEQFF. CDR3 DNA: TGTGCCTGGAGTAGAGGGAGGACCTCCTACAATGAGCAGTTCTTC.

This rearrangement joins TRBV9 to TRBJ2-7; 7 nucleotides line up with TRBD1. Germline-derived CDR1 and CDR2 are SGDLS and YYNGEE. V lost 3 bases and J lost 2; bases outside the gene matches: 5. The CDR3 runs 14 residues. The CDR3 reads CASSAGTATYEQYF. DNA for the CDR3: TGTGCCAGCAGCGCCGGGACAGCCACCTACGAGCAGTACTTC.

This clonotype was counted a few times. J is TRBJ2-7 and V is TRBV27; 7 nucleotides agree with TRBD2. V trimming: 3 bases; J trimming: 7 bases; junction bases outside the gene matches: 15. The CDR3 loop spans 16 amino acids. CDR1 is MNHEY, CDR2 SMNVEV, per germline (reference sequence). Here the CDR3 DNA reads TGTGCCAGCAGTTTCGCCATCCTAGCGGCCCAAGGGGAGCAGTACTTC. It encodes CASSFAILAAQGEQYF.

This clonotype was found a few times. The chain is built from TRBV5-1 and TRBJ2-1; 8 positions match TRBD2. Germline CDR1 is SGHRS and CDR2 is YFSETQ. Unmatched junction bases numbered 9, after V lost 4 bases and J lost 6 bases. This CDR3 comprises 15 residues. This chain's CDR3 is CASSPEVAGPNEQFF. In nucleotides, the CDR3 is TGCGCCAGCAGCCCCGAAGTAGCGGGGCCCAATGAGCAGTTCTTC.

This clonotype was seen repeatedly, ten times or more. CDR3 in DNA: TGTGCCAGCACGGGGCAGGGCCTATTGGTTGGTGAGCAGTTCTTC. It yields the protein CASTGQGLLVGEQFF. The chain employs TRBV25-1 and TRBJ2-1; D may correspond to TRBD1 or TRBD2 (5 bases each). Germline-derived CDR1 and CDR2 are MGHDK and SYGVNS. The CDR3 covers 15 residues. Between the trimmed V and J ends, which lost 7 bases and 9 bases, there was a span of 22 bases.

The gene calls are TRBV5-1 and TRBJ1-6; D ambiguous. The CDR3 is 18 residues long. Germline V lookup: CDR1 SGHRS, CDR2 YFSETQ. The ends were cut back, 4 bases at V and 0 bases at J, with 17 bases in the middle. The DNA of the CDR3 is TGCGCCAGCAGCCCGGATGGCAGCCGGAGCTCCTATAATTCACCCCTCCACTTT. This translates into CASSPDGSRSSYNSPLHF.

The chain recombines TRBV29-1 with TRBJ1-2; D is ambiguous. This CDR3 has 14 residues. The V end lost 1 base, the J end lost 8 bases, and 17 bases lay between the germline ends. Germline CDR1 reads SQVTM; CDR2 reads ANQGSEA. This chain's CDR3 is CSVEGQPWGEGYTF. DNA of the CDR3: TGCAGCGTTGAAGGGCAGCCCTGGGGAGAGGGCTACACCTTC.

The chain carries TRBV15 and TRBJ2-5; the match to TRBD1 covers 7 bases. The germline CDR1 and CDR2 sequences are LNHNV and YYDKDF (reference sequence). The CDR3 runs to 13 residues. V lost 5 bases, J lost 5 bases, and 5 bases stayed unmatched. CDR3 coding DNA: TGTGCCACCAGCCTCGACAGGGTGGAGACCCAGTACTTC. Translated: CATSLDRVETQYF.

This clonotype was counted a few times. The V gene is TRBV29-1, the J gene TRBJ1-3; no clear D. Trimming took off 5 bases at V and 0 bases at J, with 11 bases between the two ends. Germline V gene sequence: CDR1 SQVTM, CDR2 ANQGSEA. The CDR3 has 14 amino acids. The CDR3, as DNA: TGCAGCGTTCGGTCGGGATACTCTGGAAACACCATATATTTT. Encoded protein: CSVRSGYSGNTIYF.

This clonotype was observed a few times. The genes are TRBV7-2 and TRBJ2-7; no firm D call. This CDR3 comprises 14 residues. The V gene lost 3 bases and the J gene lost 0 bases, with 9 bases spanning the gap. CDR1 is SGHTA and CDR2 is FQGNSA in the germline V gene. The CDR3 nucleotides are TGTGCCAGCAGCTTTGAGGTGCTCTCCTACGAGCAGTACTTC. Translated: CASSFEVLSYEQYF.

This clonotype was seen a handful of times. This rearrangement joins TRBV20-1 to TRBJ1-1, with unresolved D. Germline CDR1 reads DFQATT; CDR2 reads SNEGSKA (reference sequence). The CDR3 has 13 residues. Trimming removed 1 base at V and 0 bases at J, with 6 bases between. The CDR3 loop is CSARANMNTEAFF. CDR3 nucleotides: TGCAGTGCTAGAGCGAATATGAACACTGAAGCTTTCTTT.

This clonotype was observed a handful of times. This rearrangement joins TRBV5-1 to TRBJ2-1; D unclear. V was clipped by 2 bases and J by 8 bases, with 14 bases between them. The CDR3 has 14 residues. CDR1 and CDR2 (germline): SGHRS, YFSETQ. This CDR3 is CASSFAAAVYEQFF. CDR3 bases: TGCGCCAGCAGCTTTGCGGCCGCCGTGTATGAGCAGTTCTTC. The full variable domain, rest sourced from reference TRBV5-1 and TRBJ2-1, is KAGVTQTPRYLIKTRGQQVTLSCSPISGHRSVSWYQQTPGQGLQFLFEYFSETQRNKGNFPGRFSGRQFSNSRSEMNVSTLELGDSALYLCASSFAAAVYEQFFGPGTRLTVL.

The chain carries TRBV25-1 and TRBJ1-3, with D uncertain. CDR3 length equals 13 residues. V gave up 6 bases and J gave up 7 bases, with 13 bases separating them. CDR1 and CDR2 (germline): MGHDK, SYGVNS. Written as DNA, the CDR3 is TGTGCCAGCAGGGGCTGGGGTTGGAACACCATATATTTT. Translating it yields CASRGWGWNTIYF. The variable domain in full, with the rest retrieved from reference TRBV25-1 and TRBJ1-3, is EADIYQTPRYLVIGTGKKITLECSQTMGHDKMYWYQQDPGMELHLIHYSYGVNSTEKGDLSSESTVSRIRTEHFPLTLESARPSHTSQYLCASRGWGWNTIYFGEGSWLTVV.

This chain links TRBV6-1 with TRBJ2-1; 7 positions agree with TRBD2. The CDR3 totals 15 residues. Trimming removed 2 bases from V and 4 bases from J; junction bases left unmatched: 5. The V gene's germline CDR1 is MNHNS and CDR2 SASEGT. CDR3 in DNA: TGTGCCAGCAGTGAATTGGGGGGGGTATACAATGAGCAGTTCTTC. Translating gives CASSELGGVYNEQFF.

This clonotype appeared a few times. The J gene is TRBJ1-1, the V gene TRBV7-2; maybe TRBD1 (6 bases). Germline V gives CDR1 SGHTA, CDR2 FQGNSA. V gave up 5 bases and J gave up 4 bases, with 17 bases separating them. This CDR3 has 15 amino acids. The CDR3 protein is CASSPGRGRFTEAFF. In nucleotides, the CDR3 is TGTGCCAGCAGCCCCGGGAGGGGGAGGTTCACTGAAGCTTTCTTT.

The chain couples TRBV7-3 to TRBJ2-2; unclear D gene. Germline V lookup: CDR1 SGHTA, CDR2 FQGTGA. The V end was cut by 4 bases, the J end by 5 bases, with 8 bases between. This CDR3 has 13 amino acids. The CDR3 sequence: CASSYELTGELFF. CDR3 nucleotides: TGTGCCAGCAGCTACGAGCTAACCGGGGAGCTGTTTTTT.

The chain joins TRBV29-1 to TRBJ2-3; D is unresolved. Germline CDR1 and CDR2: SQVTM and ANQGSEA. The CDR3 has 12 amino acids. V gave up 8 bases and J gave up 6 bases, with 15 bases separating them. Here the CDR3 DNA reads TGCAGCCCGCGAAGGGTGTCGGATACGCAGTATTTT. This codes for CSPRRVSDTQYF.

This clonotype was seen more than once but under ten times. This chain uses TRBV9 with TRBJ2-3, with TRBD2 matching 14 bases. Germline CDR1 is SGDLS and CDR2 is YYNGEE. The CDR3 runs to 17 residues. The junction had 9 bases not matched to a gene; V was cut back by 3 bases and J by 6 bases. The CDR3 loop is CASSASGTSGSWDTQYF. CDR3 nucleotide sequence: TGTGCCAGCAGCGCATCCGGGACTAGCGGGAGTTGGGATACGCAGTATTTT.

This clonotype was counted between two and nine times. The genes are TRBV18 and TRBJ2-5; 7 bases map to TRBD1. Germline-derived CDR1 and CDR2 are KGHSH and LQKENI. V gave up 1 base and J gave up 2 bases; unmatched junction bases: 1. The CDR3 runs 14 residues. The CDR3 DNA sequence: TGTGCCAGCTCACCACAGACAGGGCAAGAGACCCAGTACTTC. As protein: CASSPQTGQETQYF.

This rearrangement joins TRBV20-1 to TRBJ2-6; TRBD1 matches 7 bases. There are 14 residues in the CDR3. CDR1 is DFQATT and CDR2 is SNEGSKA in the germline V gene (reference sequence). V dropped 4 bases and J dropped 4; count of bases not matched to a gene: 4. This chain's CDR3 is CSATQGVGANVLTF. The DNA of the CDR3 is TGCAGTGCTACTCAGGGGGTCGGGGCCAACGTCCTGACTTTC.

This clonotype came up a few times. V is TRBV15 and J is TRBJ2-2, with a tentative D call TRBD2 (5 bases). CDR3 length: 14 residues. V lost 3 bases to trimming and J lost 6 bases, with 11 bases between them. The V gene's germline CDR1 is LNHNV and CDR2 YYDKDF (reference sequence). The CDR3 sequence is CATSSPREAGELFF. DNA for the CDR3: TGTGCCACCAGCAGTCCGAGGGAAGCCGGGGAGCTGTTTTTT. Full variable domain (outside the CDR3, taken from reference TRBV15 and TRBJ2-2): DAMVIQNPRYQVTQFGKPVTLSCSQTLNHNVMYWYQQKSSQAPKLLFHYYDKDFNNEADTPDNFQSRRPNTSFCFLDIRSPGLGDTAMYLCATSSPREAGELFFGEGSRLTVL.

This clonotype has more than one count but fewer than ten. The rearrangement joins TRBV20-1 to TRBJ2-7; D might be TRBD2 (5 bases). The CDR3 consists of 13 residues. Trimming pared 3 bases from V and 4 bases from J, leaving 13 bases between. Germline V gene data show CDR1 as DFQATT and CDR2 as SNEGSKA (reference sequence). CDR3 loop: CSARTGRGYEQYF. CDR3 DNA sequence: TGCAGTGCTAGGACTGGCAGAGGGTACGAGCAGTACTTC.